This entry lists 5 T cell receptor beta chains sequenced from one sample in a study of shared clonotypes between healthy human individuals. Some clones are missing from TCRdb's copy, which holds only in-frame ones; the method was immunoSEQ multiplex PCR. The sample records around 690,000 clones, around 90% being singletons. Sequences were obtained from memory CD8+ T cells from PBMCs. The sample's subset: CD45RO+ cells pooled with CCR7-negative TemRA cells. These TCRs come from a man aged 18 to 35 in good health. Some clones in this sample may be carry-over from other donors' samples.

The DNA for the CDR3 is TGTGCCAGCAGCTCAGACAGGGGGAGTAGCACAGATACGCAGTATTTT. This gives the protein CASSSDRGSSTDTQYF. This chain links TRBV5-4 with TRBJ2-3; 9 positions agree with TRBD1. The length of the CDR3 is 16 residues. Trimming took 3 bases from V and 0 from J; bases not matched to a gene: 5. CDR1 is SGHNT, CDR2 YYREEE, per germline (reference sequence).

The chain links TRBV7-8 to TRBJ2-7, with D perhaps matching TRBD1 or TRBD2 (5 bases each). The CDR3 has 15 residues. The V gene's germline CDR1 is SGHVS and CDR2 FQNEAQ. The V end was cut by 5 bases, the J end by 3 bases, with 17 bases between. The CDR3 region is CASSLPSGRSYEQYF. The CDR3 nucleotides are TGTGCCAGCAGCCTACCCTCGGGACGGAGCTACGAGCAGTACTTC.

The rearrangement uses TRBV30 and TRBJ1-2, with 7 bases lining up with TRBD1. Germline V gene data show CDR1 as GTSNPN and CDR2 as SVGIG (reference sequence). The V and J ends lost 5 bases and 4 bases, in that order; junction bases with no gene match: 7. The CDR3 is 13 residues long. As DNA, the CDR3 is TGTGCCTGGCGCTCCGGGACAGCCTATGGCTACACCTTC. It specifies CAWRSGTAYGYTF.

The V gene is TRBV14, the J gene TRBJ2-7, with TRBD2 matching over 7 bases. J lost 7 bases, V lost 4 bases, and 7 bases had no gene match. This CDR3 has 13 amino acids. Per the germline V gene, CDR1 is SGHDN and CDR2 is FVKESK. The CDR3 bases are TGTGCCAGCAGCCTGGGCGGGAGAGGGGAGCAGTACTTC. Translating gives CASSLGGRGEQYF.

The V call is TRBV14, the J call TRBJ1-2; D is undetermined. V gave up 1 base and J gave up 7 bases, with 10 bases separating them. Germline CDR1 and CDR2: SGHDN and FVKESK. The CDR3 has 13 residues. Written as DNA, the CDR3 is TGTGCCAGCAGCCAAGGCTTAAGGGTTGGCTACACCTTC. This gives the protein CASSQGLRVGYTF.